This T cell receptor beta chain was found in a study of T cell clonality in common variable immunodeficiency. This clone turned up a few times. Its antigen is unknown. The observed sequence ends 3 residues before the CDR3 terminus, with the missing tail filled in from the germline J gene. Control and CVID samples contributed equal amounts of genomic DNA. Method: immunoSEQ multiplex PCR; TCRdb's copy keeps in-frame clones and lacks some. This sample carries over 30,000 clones, none of them present only once. Study-level findings and limits: In common variable immunodeficiency, TCR beta chains reportedly carried fewer deletions and N-nucleotide insertions. Compared with healthy controls, CVID subjects showed increased TCRbeta clonality, mostly in about a third.

Patients had low serum IgG, IgA and/or IgM and specific antibody deficiency. CVID subjects were neither ill nor on immunomodulatory or immunosuppressive medication at sampling. CDR1 is KGHSH, CDR2 LQKENI, per germline. The V gene lost 6 bases and the J gene lost 7 bases, with 12 bases spanning the gap. The CDR3 has 12 amino acids. This chain links TRBV18 with TRBJ2-5, with TRBD1 as a possible D gene (6 bases). Sequenced: peripheral blood mononuclear cells. The receptor was isolated from a human donor with common variable immunodeficiency. The sequenced part of the CDR3 DNA is TGTGCCAGCTCCCTCCCACAGGGGACC. Its protein product is CASSLPQGT. From start to end, the CDR3 is CASSLPQGTQYF.